This TCR beta chain was sequenced during a study of regulatory T cells in long-lasting Graves disease. Investigators prepared the TCR beta libraries by applying iRepertoire HTBI primers and Arm-PCR of CDR3 regions. TCRdb re-derived calls from the multiplex PCR reads in MiXCR, one entry per CDR3 protein. The data show 520,000 or so distinct CDR3 sequences, around 12% seen once. This clonotype was detected a few times. This sample's time point: newly diagnosed GD, antithyroid drugs for less than 3 months. PBMC-derived RNA was used for the TCR library. Investigators report Graves' disease was diagnosed under American Thyroid Association guidelines. The CDR3 sequence is 16 residues long. Trimming shortened V by 0 bases and J by 2 bases, and 10 bases separated the two germline ends. CDR1 and CDR2 (germline): ENHRY, SYGVKD. These data also formed part of another study, on T cells in Graves' hyperthyroidism and ophthalmopathy.

The rearrangement joins TRBV10-3 to TRBJ2-2; D may match TRBD1 or TRBD2 (5 bases each). The source was peripheral blood mononuclear cells (PBMCs), collected at new diagnosis, from a patient treated with antithyroid drugs. The sequence derives from a woman between 25 and 40 years old with Graves disease. CDR3 coding DNA: TGTGCCATCAGTGAGTCGCCGGGGACCAACACCGGGGAGCTGTTTTTT. It is translated as CAISESPGTNTGELFF.